One sample yielded the 29 T cell receptor beta chains listed below, sequenced in a study of cytomegalovirus exposure and HLA in healthy donors. The PCR contained 60 Vbeta and 13 Jbeta primers. Generated by immunoSEQ multiplex PCR, the TCRdb table keeps only in-frame clones and is missing some. The sample yields about 76,000 clones, roughly 82% seen once. Source material: PBMCs. All receptors come from a male donor in good health and CMV-seropositive.

This clone was seen a single time. J is TRBJ2-5 and V is TRBV28; 12 nucleotides agree with TRBD1. In germline, CDR1 is MDHEN, CDR2 SYDVKM. V shed 5 bases, J shed 6 bases, and the junction held 7 bases outside the gene matches. This CDR3 is built from 15 residues. The CDR3 DNA reads TGTGCCAGCAGTCCTCCGGGACAGGGGGCTCAGACCCAGTACTTC. Translated, it gives CASSPPGQGAQTQYF. Looking up the rest from reference TRBV28 and TRBJ2-5 gives the full variable domain: DVKVTQSSRYLVKRTGEKVFLECVQDMDHENMFWYRQDPGLGLRLIYFSYDVKMKEKGDIPEGYSVSREKKERFSLILESASTNQTSMYLCASSPPGQGAQTQYFGPGTRLLVL.

This chain uses TRBV9 with TRBJ2-1; D perhaps matches TRBD2 (5 bases). The germline gives CDR1 SGDLS, CDR2 YYNGEE. The CDR3 loop spans 16 amino acids. V shed 4 bases and J shed 0 bases, with 14 bases lying between them. This CDR3 is CASSKAGAASYNEQFF. For the CDR3, the DNA is TGTGCCAGCAGCAAGGCCGGAGCGGCCTCCTACAATGAGCAGTTCTTC.

This clone was picked up one time. At the DNA level, this CDR3 is encoded by other sequences in the same sample as well. DNA for the CDR3: TGTGCCAGCAGCTTGGCCGGGAGAGGTGAGACCCAGTACTTC. Translating it yields CASSLAGRGETQYF. The genes are TRBV7-2 and TRBJ2-5, with D possibly matching TRBD2 (6 bases). V lost 3 bases and J lost 5, with 13 bases in between. Germline V gives CDR1 SGHTA, CDR2 FQGNSA. There are 14 residues in the CDR3.

This clone was seen a few times. The chain carries TRBV2 and TRBJ2-3; D gene ambiguous. The germline V gene encodes CDR1 SNHLY and CDR2 FYNNEI. The V and J ends lost 6 bases and 4 bases respectively, with 5 bases between them. CDR3 length equals 11 residues. DNA of the CDR3: TGTGCCAGCAGCTATCCAGATACGCAGTATTTT. This codes for CASSYPDTQYF.

There are a few counts of this clone. The chain uses TRBV27 and TRBJ2-3; 7 nucleotides line up with TRBD2. The junction had 10 bases not matched to a gene; V was cut back by 7 bases and J by 0 bases. The CDR3 loop spans 16 amino acids. In germline, CDR1 is MNHEY, CDR2 SMNVEV (reference sequence). The CDR3 coding sequence is TGTGCCAGCACCCCTAGGGCTAGCGGAAGCACAGATACGCAGTATTTT. Translating it yields CASTPRASGSTDTQYF.

This clone came up a few times. The rearrangement links TRBV4-2 to TRBJ2-7; 7 nucleotides match TRBD2. Germline CDR1 reads LGHNA; CDR2 reads YNFKEQ. This CDR3 is built from 16 residues. V lost 1 base to trimming and J lost 3 bases; unmatched junction nucleotides: 9. The CDR3 DNA follows: TGTGCCAGCAGCCAAGCTCTAGCGGTAGGAGGCTACGAGCAGTACTTC. Translating gives CASSQALAVGGYEQYF.

The V and J genes are TRBV11-1 and TRBJ2-1, with TRBD2 identical over 10 bases. The V segment lost 5 bases and the J segment 2 bases; nucleotides outside the gene matches: 9. The CDR3 is made up of 17 amino acids. Germline loops: CDR1 SGHAT, CDR2 FQDESV (reference sequence). CDR3 sequence: CASSPRLAGITYNEQFF. DNA of the CDR3: TGTGCCAGCAGCCCTCGACTAGCGGGCATCACCTACAATGAGCAGTTCTTC.

This clone occurred a few times. The rearrangement links TRBV28 to TRBJ1-2; D may be TRBD1 (5 bases). There are 15 residues in the CDR3. Trimming took off 2 bases at V and 4 bases at J, with 14 bases between the two ends. The germline CDR1 and CDR2 sequences are MDHEN and SYDVKM. The DNA for the CDR3 is TGTGCCAGCAGTTTAAGGGGACTGAATCTCTATGGCTACACCTTC. Translated, it gives CASSLRGLNLYGYTF.

In this sample, this clone turned up a few times. The genes are TRBV6-1 and TRBJ2-7; no reliable D call. The CDR3 extends over 15 amino acids. Germline CDR1 is MNHNS and CDR2 is SASEGT. V was shortened by 2 bases and J by 3 bases, with 14 bases between the two germline ends. CDR3 DNA: TGTGCCAGCAGTGAATTGTCAGGATCAATCTACGAGCAGTACTTC. Translation: CASSELSGSIYEQYF.

The chain couples TRBV9 to TRBJ2-1; 7 nucleotides line up with TRBD2. Germline V gives CDR1 SGDLS, CDR2 YYNGEE. The CDR3 is 19 residues long. J was trimmed by 4 bases and V by 1 base; bases with no gene match: 17. In nucleotides, the CDR3 is TGTGCCAGCAGCGTAAGCTGGGAAAAAGGGACTACCTATTACAATGAGCAGTTCTTC. Protein sequence: CASSVSWEKGTTYYNEQFF.

This sequence joins TRBV4-1 and TRBJ2-1, with 7 bases matching TRBD2. V shed 4 bases and J 0 bases; nucleotides not matched to a gene: 9. Germline V lookup: CDR1 MGHRA, CDR2 YSYEKL. The CDR3 spans 17 residues. The CDR3 loop reads CASSPRAGEGSYNEQFF. The CDR3 coding sequence is TGCGCCAGCAGCCCCCGCGCGGGGGAGGGCTCCTACAATGAGCAGTTCTTC.

The chain recombines TRBV2 with TRBJ2-3; D unclear. CDR3 length: 13 residues. Trimming cost V 10 bases and J 0 bases, with 11 bases left between them. The germline V gene has CDR1 SNHLY and CDR2 FYNNEI. The CDR3 nucleotides read TGTGCCACCAACTTCCTGAGCACAGATACGCAGTATTTT. It codes for CATNFLSTDTQYF.

This chain connects TRBV5-1 to TRBJ2-7, with 7 bases that match TRBD1. Germline V gene sequence: CDR1 SGHRS, CDR2 YFSETQ. Trimming took 3 bases from V and 6 from J; bases not matched to a gene: 3. The CDR3 is 12 residues long. CDR3 region: CASSSDRIEQYF. For the CDR3, the DNA is TGCGCCAGCAGCTCGGACAGGATCGAGCAGTACTTC.

V usage is TRBV2 and J usage is TRBJ1-6, with 8 bases fitting TRBD1. The CDR3 totals 15 residues. The V gene's germline CDR1 is SNHLY and CDR2 FYNNEI. V was clipped by 6 bases and J by 6 bases; unmatched bases: 7. CDR3 DNA sequence: TGTGCCAGCAGCCCGGAGGGACAGGTTAATTCACCCCTCCACTTT. It translates to CASSPEGQVNSPLHF.

This sequence joins TRBV4-1 and TRBJ2-5; TRBD1 matches at 7 bases. CDR1 is MGHRA, CDR2 YSYEKL, per germline. Unmatched junction bases numbered 8, after V lost 1 base and J lost 3 bases. CDR3 length: 16 amino acids. CDR3 residues: CASSQVNRQGKETQYF. CDR3 coding DNA: TGCGCCAGCAGCCAAGTGAACAGACAGGGTAAAGAGACCCAGTACTTC.

V is TRBV19 and J is TRBJ2-7; 7 bases map to TRBD1. Germline CDR1 and CDR2: LNHDA and SQIVND (reference sequence). Trimming took 6 bases from V and 3 from J; bases not matched to a gene: 8. The CDR3 extends over 14 amino acids. As DNA, the CDR3 is TGTGCCAGTAGGAAGACAGGGACAATCTACGAGCAGTACTTC. It translates to CASRKTGTIYEQYF.

The rearrangement uses TRBV15 and TRBJ2-7, with TRBD2 identical over 8 bases. The CDR3 loop spans 16 amino acids. Germline loops: CDR1 LNHNV, CDR2 YYDKDF (reference sequence). The V gene end was trimmed by 1 base and the J gene end by 1 base; junction bases not matched to a gene: 6. CDR3 protein: CATSRGKTSVSYEQYF. DNA for the CDR3: TGTGCCACCAGCAGAGGAAAGACTAGCGTATCCTACGAGCAGTACTTC.

The chain links TRBV28 to TRBJ2-2; 12 nucleotides match TRBD1. In germline, CDR1 is MDHEN, CDR2 SYDVKM. This CDR3 spans 18 amino acids. V lost 4 bases and J lost 5; bases outside the gene matches: 11. The CDR3, as DNA: TGTGCCAGCAGTTCCCTAATGTTGGGACAGGGGGCAACCGGGGAGCTGTTTTTT. Its translation: CASSSLMLGQGATGELFF. The whole variable domain, filled in from reference TRBV28 and TRBJ2-2, reads DVKVTQSSRYLVKRTGEKVFLECVQDMDHENMFWYRQDPGLGLRLIYFSYDVKMKEKGDIPEGYSVSREKKERFSLILESASTNQTSMYLCASSSLMLGQGATGELFFGEGSRLTVL.

V usage is TRBV4-2 and J usage is TRBJ2-3; the match to TRBD2 covers 9 bases. After removal of 0 bases from V and 3 bases from J, the junction contained 10 bases not matched to a gene. The length of the CDR3 is 18 residues. Germline assignment: CDR1 LGHNA and CDR2 YNFKEQ. The CDR3 coding sequence is TGTGCCAGCAGCCAAGATATCATCCTAGCGGGACGTACAGATACGCAGTATTTT. This encodes CASSQDIILAGRTDTQYF.

The V call is TRBV7-2, the J call TRBJ1-1; 7 nucleotides align to TRBD1. Germline values: CDR1 SGHTA, CDR2 FQGNSA. The CDR3 sequence is 17 residues long. The V gene end was trimmed by 5 bases and the J gene end by 1 base; junction bases not matched to a gene: 13. The DNA of the CDR3 is TGTGCCAGCAGCCGCGTTGTACTATCAGGGGGGAACACTGAAGCTTTCTTT. This gives the protein CASSRVVLSGGNTEAFF.

This clone was found a few times. The rearrangement uses TRBV6-5 and TRBJ2-4; 8 nucleotides line up with TRBD1. The junction had 6 bases not matched to a gene; V was cut back by 4 bases and J by 4 bases. This CDR3 has 15 residues. Germline V lookup: CDR1 MNHEY, CDR2 SVGAGI. This chain's CDR3 is CASSSPRTGKNIQYF. CDR3 nucleotide sequence: TGTGCCAGCAGTTCCCCCCGGACAGGGAAAAACATTCAGTACTTC.

The rearrangement joins TRBV7-8 to TRBJ2-5, with TRBD2 matching over 12 bases. CDR3 length: 15 amino acids. V trimming: 4 bases; J trimming: 3 bases; junction bases outside the gene matches: 3. Germline V gene sequence: CDR1 SGHVS, CDR2 FQNEAQ. The CDR3 sequence: CASSSWTSGEETQYF. Here the CDR3 DNA reads TGTGCCAGCAGCTCATGGACTAGCGGGGAAGAGACCCAGTACTTC.

This CDR3 reads CASSQAGLAANYEQYF. In DNA, the CDR3 is TGTGCCAGCAGCCAAGCGGGACTAGCGGCAAACTACGAGCAGTACTTC. V usage is TRBV4-2 and J usage is TRBJ2-7; 11 bases are shared with TRBD2. Looked up from germline, CDR1 is LGHNA and CDR2 is YNFKEQ. Trimming at V came to 1 base and at J to 3 bases, leaving 5 bases not matched to a gene. The CDR3 has 16 residues.

The genes are TRBV18 and TRBJ2-1; 7 bases map to TRBD1. The V gene's germline CDR1 is KGHSH and CDR2 LQKENI. The junction had 14 bases not matched to a gene; V was cut back by 0 bases and J by 6 bases. This CDR3 comprises 18 residues. The CDR3 DNA reads as TGTGCCAGCTCACCACCAAACAGGGGCCTTACTGGTGGCAATGAGCAGTTCTTC. Translating it yields CASSPPNRGLTGGNEQFF.

The count of this clone is one. The V and J genes are TRBV18 and TRBJ1-5; D may be TRBD1 (6 bases). The CDR3 spans 16 residues. Trimming stripped 1 base from V and 0 bases from J, with 10 bases between. CDR1 is KGHSH and CDR2 is LQKENI in the germline V gene. The CDR3 reads CASSPRDKNSNQPQHF. CDR3 in DNA: TGTGCCAGCTCACCACGGGACAAAAATAGCAATCAGCCCCAGCATTTT.

This chain uses TRBV28 with TRBJ1-4; maybe TRBD1 (6 bases). V lost 8 bases to trimming and J lost 3 bases, with 10 bases between them. The CDR3 is 13 residues long. In germline, CDR1 is MDHEN, CDR2 SYDVKM. This CDR3 is CASLGAANEKLFF. CDR3 sequence (DNA): TGTGCCAGCTTGGGGGCGGCTAATGAAAAACTGTTTTTT.

The J gene is TRBJ2-7, the V gene TRBV6-1; D is undetermined. The V end lost 8 bases, the J end lost 2 bases, and 10 bases lay between the germline ends. CDR1 and CDR2 from the germline V gene are MNHNS and SASEGT. This CDR3 region has 12 residues. For the CDR3, the DNA is TGTGCCAGCTCCCAGCGCACCTACGAGCAGTACTTC. Translating it yields CASSQRTYEQYF.

This chain links TRBV19 with TRBJ2-4, with 10 bases fitting TRBD2. With 4 bases clipped from V and 3 bases from J, the junction kept 9 bases outside the gene matches. The germline V gene encodes CDR1 LNHDA and CDR2 SQIVND (reference sequence). The CDR3 loop spans 17 amino acids. CDR3 protein: CASSRTSGELGKNIQYF. The CDR3, as DNA: TGTGCCAGTAGTAGAACTAGCGGGGAACTAGGCAAAAACATTCAGTACTTC.

The V and J genes are TRBV11-2 and TRBJ2-2; weak D call: TRBD2 (7 bases). Between the trimmed V and J ends, which lost 4 bases and 1 base, there was a span of 16 bases. The V gene's germline CDR1 is SGHAT and CDR2 FQNNGV. The length of the CDR3 is 17 residues. The CDR3 protein is CASSSPRGGRNTGELFF. CDR3 nucleotide sequence: TGTGCCAGCAGCTCCCCCAGGGGCGGGAGGAACACCGGGGAGCTGTTTTTT.